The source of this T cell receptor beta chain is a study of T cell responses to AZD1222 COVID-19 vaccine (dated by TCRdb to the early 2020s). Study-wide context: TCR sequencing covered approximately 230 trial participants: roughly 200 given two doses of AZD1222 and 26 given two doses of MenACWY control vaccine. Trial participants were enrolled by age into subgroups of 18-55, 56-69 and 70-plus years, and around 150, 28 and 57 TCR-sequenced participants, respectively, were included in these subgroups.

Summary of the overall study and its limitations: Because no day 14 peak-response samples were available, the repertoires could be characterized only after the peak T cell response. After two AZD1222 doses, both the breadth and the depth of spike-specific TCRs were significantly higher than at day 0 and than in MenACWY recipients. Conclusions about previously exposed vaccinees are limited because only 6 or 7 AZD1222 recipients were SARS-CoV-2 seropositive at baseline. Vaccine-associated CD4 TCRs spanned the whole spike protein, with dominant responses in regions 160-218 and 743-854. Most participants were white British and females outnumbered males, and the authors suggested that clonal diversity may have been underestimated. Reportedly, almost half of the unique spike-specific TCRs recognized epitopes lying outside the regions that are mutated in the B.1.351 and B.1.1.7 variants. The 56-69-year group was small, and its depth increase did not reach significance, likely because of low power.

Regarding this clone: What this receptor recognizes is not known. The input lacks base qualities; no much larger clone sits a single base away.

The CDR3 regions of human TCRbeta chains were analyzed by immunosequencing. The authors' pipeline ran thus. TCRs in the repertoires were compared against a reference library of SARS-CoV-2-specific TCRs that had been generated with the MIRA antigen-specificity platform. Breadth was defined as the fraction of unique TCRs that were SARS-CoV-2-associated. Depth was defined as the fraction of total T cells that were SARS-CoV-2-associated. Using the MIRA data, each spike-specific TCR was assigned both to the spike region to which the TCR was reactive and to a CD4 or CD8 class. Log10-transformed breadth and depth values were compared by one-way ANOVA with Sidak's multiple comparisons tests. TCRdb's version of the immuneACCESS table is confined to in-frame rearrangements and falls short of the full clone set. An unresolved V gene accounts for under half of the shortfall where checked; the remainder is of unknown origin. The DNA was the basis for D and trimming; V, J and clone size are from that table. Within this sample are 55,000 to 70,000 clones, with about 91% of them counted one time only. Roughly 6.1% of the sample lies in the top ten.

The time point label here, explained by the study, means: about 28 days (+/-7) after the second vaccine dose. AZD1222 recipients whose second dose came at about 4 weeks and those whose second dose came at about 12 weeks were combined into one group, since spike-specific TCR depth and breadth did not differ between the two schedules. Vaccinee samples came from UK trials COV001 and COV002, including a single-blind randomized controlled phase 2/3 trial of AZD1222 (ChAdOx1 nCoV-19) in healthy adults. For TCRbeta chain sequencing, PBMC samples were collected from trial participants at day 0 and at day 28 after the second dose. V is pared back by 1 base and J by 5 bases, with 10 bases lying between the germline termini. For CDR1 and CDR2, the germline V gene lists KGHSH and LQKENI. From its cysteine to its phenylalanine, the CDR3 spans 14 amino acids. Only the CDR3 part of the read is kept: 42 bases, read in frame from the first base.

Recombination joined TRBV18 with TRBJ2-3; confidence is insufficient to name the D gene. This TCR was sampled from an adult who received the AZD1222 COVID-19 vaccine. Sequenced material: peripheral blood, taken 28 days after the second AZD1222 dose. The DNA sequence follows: TGTGCCAGCTCACCACAGGATCTAGGAGATACGCAGTATTTT. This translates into CASSPQDLGDTQYF.